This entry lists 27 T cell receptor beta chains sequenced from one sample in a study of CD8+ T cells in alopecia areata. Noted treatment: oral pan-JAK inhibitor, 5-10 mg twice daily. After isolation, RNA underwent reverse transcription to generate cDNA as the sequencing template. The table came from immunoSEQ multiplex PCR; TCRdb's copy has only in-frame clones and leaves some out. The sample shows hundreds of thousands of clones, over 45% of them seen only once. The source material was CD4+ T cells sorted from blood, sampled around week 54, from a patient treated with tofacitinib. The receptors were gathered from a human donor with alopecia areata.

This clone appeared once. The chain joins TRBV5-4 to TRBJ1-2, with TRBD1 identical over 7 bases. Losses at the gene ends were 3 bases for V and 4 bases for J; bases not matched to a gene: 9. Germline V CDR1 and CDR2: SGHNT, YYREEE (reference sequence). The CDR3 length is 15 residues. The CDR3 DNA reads TGTGCCAGCAGCTCAAACAGGGGACTGGGCTATGGCTACACCTTC. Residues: CASSSNRGLGYGYTF.

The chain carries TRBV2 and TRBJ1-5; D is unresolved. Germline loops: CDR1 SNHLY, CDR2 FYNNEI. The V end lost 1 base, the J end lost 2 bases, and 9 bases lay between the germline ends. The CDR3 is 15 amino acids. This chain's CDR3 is CASSEGALGNQPQHF. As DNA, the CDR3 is TGTGCCAGCAGTGAAGGGGCCTTGGGCAATCAGCCCCAGCATTTT.

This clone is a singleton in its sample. CDR3 loop: CASSQLGLNYGYTF. In nucleotides, the CDR3 is TGCGCCAGCAGCCAACTCGGACTCAACTATGGCTACACCTTC. The chain uses TRBV4-1 and TRBJ1-2; D gene uncertain. V dropped 2 bases and J dropped 2 bases, with 9 bases sitting between them. CDR1 and CDR2 from the germline V gene are MGHRA and YSYEKL. CDR3 length: 14 residues.

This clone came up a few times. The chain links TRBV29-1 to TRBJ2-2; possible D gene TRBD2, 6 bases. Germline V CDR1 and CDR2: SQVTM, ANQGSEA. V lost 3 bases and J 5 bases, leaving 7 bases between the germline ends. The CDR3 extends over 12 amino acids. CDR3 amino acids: CSVEEGTGELFF. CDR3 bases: TGCAGCGTTGAGGAGGGGACCGGGGAGCTGTTTTTT.

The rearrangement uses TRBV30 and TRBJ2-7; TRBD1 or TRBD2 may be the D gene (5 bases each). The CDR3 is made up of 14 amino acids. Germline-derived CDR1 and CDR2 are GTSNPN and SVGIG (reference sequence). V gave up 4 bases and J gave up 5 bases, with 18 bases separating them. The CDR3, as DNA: TGTGCCTGGACCCAGGCCCAGGGACGTCACGAGCAGTACTTC. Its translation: CAWTQAQGRHEQYF.

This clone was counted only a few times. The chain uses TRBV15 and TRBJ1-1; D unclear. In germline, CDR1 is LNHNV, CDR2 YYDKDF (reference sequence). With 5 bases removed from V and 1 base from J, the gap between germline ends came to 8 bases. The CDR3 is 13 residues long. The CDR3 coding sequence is TGTGCCACCAGCTATGAGTGGAACACTGAAGCTTTCTTT. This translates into CATSYEWNTEAFF.

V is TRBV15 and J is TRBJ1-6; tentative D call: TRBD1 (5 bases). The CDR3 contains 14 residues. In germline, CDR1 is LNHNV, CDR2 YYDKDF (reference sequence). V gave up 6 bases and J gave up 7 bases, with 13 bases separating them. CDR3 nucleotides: TGTGCCACCAGTGTTGGACACGGGAATTCACCCCTCCACTTT. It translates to CATSVGHGNSPLHF.

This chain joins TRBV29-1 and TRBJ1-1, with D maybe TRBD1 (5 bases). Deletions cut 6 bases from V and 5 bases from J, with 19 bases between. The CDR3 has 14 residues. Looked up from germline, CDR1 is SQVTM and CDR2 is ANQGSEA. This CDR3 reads CSVLKGAPGTEAFF. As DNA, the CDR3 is TGCAGCGTCCTTAAAGGGGCCCCGGGGACTGAAGCTTTCTTT. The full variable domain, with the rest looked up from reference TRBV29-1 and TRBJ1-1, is SAVISQKPSRDICQRGTSLTIQCQVDSQVTMMFWYRQQPGQSLTLIATANQGSEATYESGFVIDKFPISRPNLTFSTLTVSNMSPEDSSIYLCSVLKGAPGTEAFFGQGTRLTVV.

CDR3 DNA: TGTGCCAGCTCACCAAGGAGCAATCAGCCCCAGCATTTT. Its translation: CASSPRSNQPQHF. The chain has TRBV18 and TRBJ1-5; D is unresolved. V lost 2 bases to trimming and J lost 1 base, with 3 bases between them. The germline V gene encodes CDR1 KGHSH and CDR2 LQKENI. The CDR3 length is 13 residues. The full variable domain, rest sourced from reference TRBV18 and TRBJ1-5, is NAGVMQNPRHLVRRRGQEARLRCSPMKGHSHVYWYRQLPEEGLKFMVYLQKENIIDESGMPKERFSAEFPKEGPSILRIQQVVRGDSAAYFCASSPRSNQPQHFGDGTRLSIL.

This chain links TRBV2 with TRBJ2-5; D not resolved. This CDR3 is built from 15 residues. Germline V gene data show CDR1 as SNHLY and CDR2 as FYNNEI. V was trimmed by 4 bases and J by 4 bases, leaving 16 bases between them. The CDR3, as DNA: TGTGCCAGCAGTGTCGACTCCCCCTTGGGAGAGACCCAGTACTTC. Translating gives CASSVDSPLGETQYF.

This CDR3 reads CASSFLAPPANVLTF. The CDR3 nucleotides are TGTGCCAGCAGCTTTCTGGCTCCCCCAGCCAACGTCCTGACTTTC. This chain joins TRBV7-3 and TRBJ2-6; D is uncertain. The CDR3 has 15 residues. Germline loops: CDR1 SGHTA, CDR2 FQGTGA. V gave up 3 bases and J gave up 7 bases, with 13 bases separating them.

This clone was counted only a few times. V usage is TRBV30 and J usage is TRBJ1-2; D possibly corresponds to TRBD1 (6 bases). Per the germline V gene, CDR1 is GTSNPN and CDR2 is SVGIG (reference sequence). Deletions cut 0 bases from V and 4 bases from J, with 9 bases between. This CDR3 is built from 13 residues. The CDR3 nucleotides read TGTGCCTGGAGTGTTCAGGGGAGCTATGGCTACACCTTC. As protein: CAWSVQGSYGYTF.

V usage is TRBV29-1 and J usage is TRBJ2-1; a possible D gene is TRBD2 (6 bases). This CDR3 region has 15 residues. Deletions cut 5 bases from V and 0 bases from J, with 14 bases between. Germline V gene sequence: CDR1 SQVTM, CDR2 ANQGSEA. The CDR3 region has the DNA TGCAGCGTTACCCTCGCGGGGTTCTCCTACAATGAGCAGTTCTTC. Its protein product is CSVTLAGFSYNEQFF.

The CDR3 reads CASSLAVAVQETQYF. In DNA form, the CDR3 reads TGCGCCAGCAGCTTGGCGGTCGCAGTACAAGAGACCCAGTACTTC. The chain combines TRBV5-1 with TRBJ2-5; D is unclear. V was shortened by 0 bases and J by 2 bases, with 11 bases between the two germline ends. The CDR3 contains 15 residues. Germline CDR1 reads SGHRS; CDR2 reads YFSETQ.

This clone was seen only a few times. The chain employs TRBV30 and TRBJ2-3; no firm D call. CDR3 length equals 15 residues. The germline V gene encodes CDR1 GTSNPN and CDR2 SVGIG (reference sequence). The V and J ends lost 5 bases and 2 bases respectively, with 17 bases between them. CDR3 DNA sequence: TGTGCCTGGTCTGGTGGGCAGAGCTTCACAGATACGCAGTATTTT. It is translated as CAWSGGQSFTDTQYF.

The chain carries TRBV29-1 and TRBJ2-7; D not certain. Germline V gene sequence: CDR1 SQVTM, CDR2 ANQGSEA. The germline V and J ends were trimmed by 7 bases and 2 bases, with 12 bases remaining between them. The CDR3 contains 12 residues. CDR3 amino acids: CSAGGVAYEQYF. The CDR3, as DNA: TGCAGCGCCGGCGGTGTAGCCTACGAGCAGTACTTC.

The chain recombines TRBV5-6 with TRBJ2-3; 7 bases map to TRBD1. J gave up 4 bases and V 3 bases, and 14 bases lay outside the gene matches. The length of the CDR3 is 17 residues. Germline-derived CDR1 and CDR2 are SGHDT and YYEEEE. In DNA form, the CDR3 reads TGTGCCAGCAGCTCCCCTACGAGGGGGCCTCGTGCAGATACGCAGTATTTT. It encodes CASSSPTRGPRADTQYF.

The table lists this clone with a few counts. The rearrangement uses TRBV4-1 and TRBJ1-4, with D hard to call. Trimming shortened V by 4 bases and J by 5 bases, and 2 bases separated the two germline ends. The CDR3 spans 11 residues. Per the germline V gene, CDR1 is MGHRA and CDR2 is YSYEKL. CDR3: CASSRNEKLFF. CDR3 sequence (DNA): TGCGCCAGCAGCCGGAATGAAAAACTGTTTTTT.

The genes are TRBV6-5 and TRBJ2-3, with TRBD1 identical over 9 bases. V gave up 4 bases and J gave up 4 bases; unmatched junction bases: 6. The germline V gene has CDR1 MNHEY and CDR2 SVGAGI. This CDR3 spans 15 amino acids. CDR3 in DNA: TGTGCCAGCAGTTCGGGGGACAGGGTTGCAGATACGCAGTATTTT. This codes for CASSSGDRVADTQYF.

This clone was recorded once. The CDR3 DNA is TGTGCCAGCAGTTACTTGACAGGGATGAACACTGAAGCTTTCTTT. Translating gives CASSYLTGMNTEAFF. The chain uses TRBV6-5 and TRBJ1-1; 7 bases align to TRBD1. The J segment lost 0 bases and the V segment lost 1 base, leaving 2 bases of the junction unmatched. Germline values: CDR1 MNHEY, CDR2 SVGAGI. The CDR3 consists of 15 residues.

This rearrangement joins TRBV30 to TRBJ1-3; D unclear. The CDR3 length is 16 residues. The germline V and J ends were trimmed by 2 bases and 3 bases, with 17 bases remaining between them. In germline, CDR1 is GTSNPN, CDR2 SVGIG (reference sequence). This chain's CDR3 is CAWSRVIRKGGNTIYF. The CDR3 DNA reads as TGTGCCTGGAGTAGGGTAATTCGAAAGGGTGGAAACACCATATATTTT.

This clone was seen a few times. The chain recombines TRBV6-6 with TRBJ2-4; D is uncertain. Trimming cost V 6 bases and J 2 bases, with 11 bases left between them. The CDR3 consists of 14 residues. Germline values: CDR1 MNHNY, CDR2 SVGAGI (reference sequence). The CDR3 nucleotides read TGTGCCAGCAGCAGCGCGGTAACCAAAAACATTCAGTACTTC. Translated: CASSSAVTKNIQYF.

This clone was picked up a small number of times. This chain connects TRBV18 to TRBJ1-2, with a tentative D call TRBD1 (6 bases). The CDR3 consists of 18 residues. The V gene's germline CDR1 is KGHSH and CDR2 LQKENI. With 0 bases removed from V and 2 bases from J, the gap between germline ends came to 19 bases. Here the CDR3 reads CASSPPITGKTQNYGYTF. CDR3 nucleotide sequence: TGTGCCAGCTCACCACCGATAACAGGGAAGACCCAAAACTATGGCTACACCTTC.

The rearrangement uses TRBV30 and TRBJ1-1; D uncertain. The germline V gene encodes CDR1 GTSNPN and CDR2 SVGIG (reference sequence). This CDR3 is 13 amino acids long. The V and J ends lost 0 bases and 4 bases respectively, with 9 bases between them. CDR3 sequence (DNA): TGTGCCTGGAGTGTAGGTCAGCTCACTGAAGCTTTCTTT. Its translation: CAWSVGQLTEAFF.

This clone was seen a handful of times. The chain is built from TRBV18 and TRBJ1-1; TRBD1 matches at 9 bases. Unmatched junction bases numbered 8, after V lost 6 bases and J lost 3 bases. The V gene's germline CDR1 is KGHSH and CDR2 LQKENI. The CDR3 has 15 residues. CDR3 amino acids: CASSLPGTGYTEAFF. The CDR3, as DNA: TGTGCCAGCTCCCTTCCCGGGACAGGGTACACTGAAGCTTTCTTT.

The CDR3 bases are TGTGCCAGCAGCTTTTCTGGACAACACACAGATACGCAGTATTTT. Amino acids: CASSFSGQHTDTQYF. J is TRBJ2-3 and V is TRBV9; the D gene is possibly TRBD1 (5 bases). V shed 4 bases and J shed 2 bases, with 14 bases lying between them. The CDR3 contains 15 residues. Germline CDR1 SGDLS, CDR2 YYNGEE.

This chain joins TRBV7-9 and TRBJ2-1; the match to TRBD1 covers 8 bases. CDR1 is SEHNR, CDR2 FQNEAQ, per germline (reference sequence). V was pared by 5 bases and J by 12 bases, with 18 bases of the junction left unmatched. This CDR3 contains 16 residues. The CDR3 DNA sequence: TGTGCCAGCAGCCCCGGACAGGGCCTTGCCCTACGGGGGCAGTTCTTC. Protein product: CASSPGQGLALRGQFF.